Listed below are T cell receptor beta chains from one sample, sequenced in a study of shared clonotypes between healthy human individuals. Sequencing used immunoSEQ multiplex PCR; TCRdb keeps in-frame clones, though not all of them. Seen here are some 1 million clones, under 80% observed once, and the top ten hold approximately 1.5%. Sequencing was done on a sample of memory CD4+ T cells sorted from blood. The receptors come from a man aged 18 to 30 in good health. The CDR3 runs from the conserved cysteine through the conserved F or W. Clone size is not always given. Where it is, it says once, few, many or a class for expanded clones.

clone_size v_call cdr3_aa
- TRBV29-1 CSVGTGNNEQFF
- TRBV4-1 CASSHKKAGTSGGYTF
- TRBV6-1 CASSEYHRDDGYTF
few TRBV28 CASSSSSNYGYTF
- TRBV7-2 CASSLGRSYEQYF
- TRBV9 CASSVGSALDTQYF
- TRBV5-1 CASSRDSYNEQFF
- TRBV18 CASSPLQGAGANVLTF
- TRBV5-1 CASSSPGQREKLNEQFF
many TRBV5-1 CASSVTGTATNEKLFF
once TRBV10-3 CATSGTGAYQPQHF
once TRBV29-1 CSVRQVWGGYTF
- TRBV7-2 CASSQGSGDQPQHF
- TRBV19 CASSIVAGQAAYGYTF
- TRBV25-1 CASSERTNNSPLHF
- TRBV4-3 CASSQGGRVTEAFF
many TRBV5-1 CASSLEVGREAFF
- TRBV15 CATSAPGLAGNEQFF
- TRBV7-2 CASSLALSGANVLTF
- TRBV5-1 CASRPGLSTDTQYF
- TRBV4-1 CASSQDSGTSGLGTKNIQYF
- TRBV5-5 CASSWRAGDNSPLHF
- TRBV29-1 CSVTPGQANTEAFF
- TRBV13 CASSFGREWNTQYF
- TRBV10-3 CAIMAGAHNSPLHF
- TRBV2 CASSRQSSYNSPLHF
- TRBV4-1 CASSQAPLPETQYF
- TRBV4-1 CASSQDRVPSPQHF
few TRBV20-1 CSAPELAEAFF
few TRBV11-2 CASSLAGNQPQHF
- TRBV19 CASSPQNYYEQYF
- TRBV6-1 CASSEEAGKYEQYF
- TRBV19 CASSTQGGNQPQHF
- TRBV11-3 CASSFKRGHVGEQYF
once TRBV15 CATSRGQPGEKLFF
- TRBV2 CASSERRGYSNQPQHF
- TRBV4-1 CASSDPQGRGEQFF
- TRBV28 CASASGGPGSNEQFF
many TRBV5-1 CASSLEGQGLRSYNSPLHF
- TRBV10-1 CASIPNREADPNYGYTF
- TRBV13 CASSAPPGQGTYEQYF
- TRBV11-3 CASSLVVPGELFF
many TRBV2 CASRGDRQNEKLFF
- TRBV30 CAWSRENTGELFF
- TRBV7-3 CASSRGEPSGADTQYF